Sequencing of this T cell receptor beta chain was carried out in a study of blood T cells in healthy people across ages. General study results and limits: More naive CD4+ cells and higher diversity were found in long-lived than in aged donors.

Per sample, at least 5 micrograms of total RNA were extracted. As to this clonotype: Its target is not known.

The germline gives CDR1 LGHNA, CDR2 YSLEER. The CDR3 is 16 amino acids. With 0 bases removed from V and 0 bases from J, the gap between germline ends came to 11 bases. Together with a sample-barcoded 5' primer, a J-beta primer mix was included in a second PCR lasting roughly 6 to 12 cycles. TCRdb processed the 5' RACE reads anew with MiXCR; each CDR3 protein has one entry. The sample lists around 1,000,000 distinct CDR3 sequences; about 23% were seen once. These records were also assigned to another study, of T cells of mothers and their children. In that study: Extraction yielded RNA that went, in full, into cDNA synthesis at around 1.6 ug per 15 ul. For the second PCR, the M1S primer put in sample barcodes and 2-4 random nucleotides.

The genes are TRBV4-3 and TRBJ1-2; no firm D call. The sample comprised blood. The clonotype comes from a girl aged 2 to 10 in good health. The CDR3 loop reads CASSQEPRIANYGYTF. CDR3 DNA: TGCGCCAGCAGCCAAGAGCCACGGATAGCTAACTATGGCTACACCTTC.